This note documents a single TCR beta chain sequence. Antigen unknown. Second-dose intervals of approximately 4 or approximately 12 weeks were pooled. The sample originates from a study of T cell responses to AZD1222 COVID-19 vaccine. Trimming at V came to 2 bases and at J to 1 base, leaving 4 bases not matched to a gene. Per the germline V gene, CDR1 is SGDLS and CDR2 is YYNGEE. The CDR3 totals 15 residues. Study outcomes and limitations: It was only after the peak T cell response that any repertoires were sampled. The sample set comprised mostly white British donors with more females, and clonal diversity was possibly underestimated.

The repertoire was sequenced with immunoSEQ multiplex PCR; TCRdb's copy has only in-frame clones and lacks some. The data show more than 50,000 clones, about nine tenths seen once. V is TRBV9 and J is TRBJ2-5; 8 nucleotides align to TRBD2. The TCR comes from an adult who received the AZD1222 COVID-19 vaccine. Sequences were derived from peripheral blood, sampled 28 days after the second AZD1222 dose. In DNA, the CDR3 is TGTGCCAGCAGCGTTGCTAGCGGGCCCCAAGAGACCCAGTACTTC. This encodes CASSVASGPQETQYF.